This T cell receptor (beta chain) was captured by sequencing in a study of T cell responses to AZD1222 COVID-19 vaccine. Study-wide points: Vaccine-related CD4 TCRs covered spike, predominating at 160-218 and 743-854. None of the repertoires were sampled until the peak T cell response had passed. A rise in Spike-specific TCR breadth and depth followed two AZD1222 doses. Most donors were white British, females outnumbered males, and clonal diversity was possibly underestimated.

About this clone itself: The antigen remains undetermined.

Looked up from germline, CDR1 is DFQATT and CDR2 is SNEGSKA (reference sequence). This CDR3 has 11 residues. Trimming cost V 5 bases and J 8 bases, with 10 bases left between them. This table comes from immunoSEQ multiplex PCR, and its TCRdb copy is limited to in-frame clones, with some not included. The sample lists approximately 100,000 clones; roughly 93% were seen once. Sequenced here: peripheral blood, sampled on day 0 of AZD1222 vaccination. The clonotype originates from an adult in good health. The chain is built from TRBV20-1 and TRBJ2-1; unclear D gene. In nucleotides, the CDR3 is TGCAGTGCTCGACTCTTTGATGAGCAGTTCTTC. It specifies CSARLFDEQFF.